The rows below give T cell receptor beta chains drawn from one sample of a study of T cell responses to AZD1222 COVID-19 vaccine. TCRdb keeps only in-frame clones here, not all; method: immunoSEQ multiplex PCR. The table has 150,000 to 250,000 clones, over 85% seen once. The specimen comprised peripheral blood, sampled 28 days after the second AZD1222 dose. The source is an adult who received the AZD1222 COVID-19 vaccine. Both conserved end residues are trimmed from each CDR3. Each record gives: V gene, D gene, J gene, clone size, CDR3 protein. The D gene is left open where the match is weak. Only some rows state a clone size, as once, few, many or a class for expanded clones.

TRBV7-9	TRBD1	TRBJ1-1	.	AGGTGKEPEAF
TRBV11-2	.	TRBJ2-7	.	ASSLDYQENEQY
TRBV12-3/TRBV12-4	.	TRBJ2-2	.	ASRGANGELF
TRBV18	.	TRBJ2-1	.	ASSRQQDNEQF
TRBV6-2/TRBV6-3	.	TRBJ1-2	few	ASSYSANYGYT
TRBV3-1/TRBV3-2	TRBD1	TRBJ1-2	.	ASSSDRGYGYT
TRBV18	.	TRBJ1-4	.	ASSPQINEKLF
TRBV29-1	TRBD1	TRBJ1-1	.	SGQGVMNTEAF
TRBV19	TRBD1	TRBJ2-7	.	ASSRSTGVGYEQY
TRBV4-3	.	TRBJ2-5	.	ASSQDNAGKETQY
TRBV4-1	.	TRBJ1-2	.	ASSQGSENYGYT
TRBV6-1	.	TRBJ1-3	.	ASSERPPGVGNTIY
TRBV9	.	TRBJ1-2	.	ASSVVSGLRYT
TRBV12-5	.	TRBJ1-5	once	ASVPGGISNQPQH
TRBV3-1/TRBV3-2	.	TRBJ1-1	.	ASRGAREDTEAF
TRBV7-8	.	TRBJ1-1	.	ASSFDTEAF
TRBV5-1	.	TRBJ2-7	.	ASSLGQSSYEQY
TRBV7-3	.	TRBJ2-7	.	ASSLTSGYEQY
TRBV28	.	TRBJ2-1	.	ASSRPRYYNEQF